This is a list of T cell receptor beta chains from one sample in a study of CD8+ T cells in alopecia areata. Assay used: immunoSEQ multiplex PCR; TCRdb lists only in-frame clones, some missing. The table records 170,000 or so clones, roughly three fifths of them present only once. The starting material was CD8+ T cells sorted from blood, obtained at week 24, from a patient treated with tofacitinib. These receptor sequences come from a human donor with alopecia areata. Each CDR3 is given with its conserved first and last residue. D genes are given only for firm matches. A clone size is listed for some rows: how often the clone was seen (once, few, many), or a class if it is expanded.

J gene: TRBJ1-2; CDR3 length: 15; D gene: NA; clone size: NA; V gene: TRBV13; CDR3 DNA: TGTGCCAGCAGCCCCCTCGGGGTCACCCTCAATGGCTACACCTTC; CDR3 protein: CASSPLGVTLNGYTF
J gene: TRBJ2-7; CDR3 length: 15; D gene: NA; clone size: NA; V gene: TRBV4-1; CDR3 DNA: TGCGCCAGCAGCCAAGATCGGCCCCCGTTTGGCGAGCAGTACTTC; CDR3 protein: CASSQDRPPFGEQYF
J gene: TRBJ2-1; CDR3 length: 14; D gene: NA; clone size: few; V gene: TRBV10-3; CDR3 DNA: TGTGCCATCAGTGAGCCTGATACAGGGAGTGAGCAGTTCTTC; CDR3 protein: CAISEPDTGSEQFF
J gene: TRBJ1-1; CDR3 length: 15; D gene: NA; clone size: once; V gene: TRBV6-6; CDR3 DNA: TGTGCCAGCAGTTACGGGGGACGGAAGAACACTGAAGCTTTCTTT; CDR3 protein: CASSYGGRKNTEAFF
J gene: TRBJ2-1; CDR3 length: 14; D gene: NA; clone size: NA; V gene: TRBV29-1; CDR3 DNA: TGCAGCGTTCAGGACGGAGGACCCTACAATGAGCAGTTCTTC; CDR3 protein: CSVQDGGPYNEQFF
J gene: TRBJ2-3; CDR3 length: 15; D gene: TRBD2; clone size: NA; V gene: TRBV27; CDR3 DNA: TGTGCCAGCAGTTTTGGTAGCGGGGGGGCAGATACGCAGTATTTT; CDR3 protein: CASSFGSGGADTQYF
J gene: TRBJ2-6; CDR3 length: 16; D gene: NA; clone size: NA; V gene: TRBV25-1; CDR3 DNA: TGTGCCAGCAGTGCTCAGGGGCGTTCAGGGGCCAACGTCCTGACTTTC; CDR3 protein: CASSAQGRSGANVLTF
J gene: TRBJ1-2; CDR3 length: 12; D gene: NA; clone size: NA; V gene: TRBV7-9; CDR3 DNA: TGTGCCAGCTTCAAGGGGGGCTATGGCTACACCTTC; CDR3 protein: CASFKGGYGYTF
J gene: TRBJ1-4; CDR3 length: 13; D gene: NA; clone size: NA; V gene: TRBV6-6; CDR3 DNA: TGTGCCAGCAGCCCCATATTAAATGAAAAACTGTTTTTT; CDR3 protein: CASSPILNEKLFF
J gene: TRBJ1-5; CDR3 length: 13; D gene: NA; clone size: NA; V gene: TRBV5-6; CDR3 DNA: TGTGCCAGCAGCGGAGACATGGGCGGGCCCCAGCATTTT; CDR3 protein: CASSGDMGGPQHF
J gene: TRBJ2-3; CDR3 length: 10; D gene: NA; clone size: once; V gene: TRBV7-8; CDR3 DNA: TGTGCCAGCATGGGGGATACGCAGTATTTT; CDR3 protein: CASMGDTQYF
J gene: TRBJ1-2; CDR3 length: 15; D gene: NA; clone size: NA; V gene: TRBV9; CDR3 DNA: TGTGCCAGCAGTACCCGAGGGGACGGGTCTCATGGCTACACCTTC; CDR3 protein: CASSTRGDGSHGYTF
J gene: TRBJ1-1; CDR3 length: 12; D gene: NA; clone size: NA; V gene: TRBV27; CDR3 DNA: TGTGCCAGCAGTTTATTGAGTTGGGAAGCTTTCTTT; CDR3 protein: CASSLLSWEAFF
J gene: TRBJ1-2; CDR3 length: 15; D gene: NA; clone size: NA; V gene: TRBV5-1; CDR3 DNA: TGCGCCAGCAGCTTAAGAGGACGCGGCCCCGATGACTACACCTTC; CDR3 protein: CASSLRGRGPDDYTF
J gene: TRBJ2-7; CDR3 length: 11; D gene: NA; clone size: NA; V gene: TRBV7-9; CDR3 DNA: TGTGCCAGCAGCTTTGGAGCTGGGCAGTACTTC; CDR3 protein: CASSFGAGQYF
J gene: TRBJ2-6; CDR3 length: 16; D gene: NA; clone size: NA; V gene: TRBV4-2; CDR3 DNA: TGTGCCAGCAGCCAAGCGGGCCGGGCTGGGGCCAACGTCCTGACTTTC; CDR3 protein: CASSQAGRAGANVLTF
J gene: TRBJ1-1; CDR3 length: 11; D gene: NA; clone size: few; V gene: TRBV27; CDR3 DNA: TGTGCCAGCAGTTGGTATGGTGAAGCTTTCTTT; CDR3 protein: CASSWYGEAFF
J gene: TRBJ1-2; CDR3 length: 16; D gene: NA; clone size: NA; V gene: TRBV29-1; CDR3 DNA: TGCAGCGTTAATTCTGACACCGGTCGGCGTCGAAATGGCTACACCTTC; CDR3 protein: CSVNSDTGRRRNGYTF
J gene: TRBJ1-1; CDR3 length: 15; D gene: NA; clone size: NA; V gene: TRBV4-1; CDR3 DNA: TGCGCCAGCAGCCAAGAGACGCCGGTGAACACTGAAGCTTTCTTT; CDR3 protein: CASSQETPVNTEAFF
J gene: TRBJ2-1; CDR3 length: 14; D gene: NA; clone size: NA; V gene: TRBV7-2; CDR3 DNA: TGTGCCAGCAGGGAAAGGCGACCGTACAATGAGCAGTTCTTC; CDR3 protein: CASRERRPYNEQFF
J gene: TRBJ2-6; CDR3 length: 15; D gene: NA; clone size: NA; V gene: TRBV2; CDR3 DNA: TGTGCCAGCAGTGAAGACCGCTCTGGGGCCAACGTCCTGACTTTC; CDR3 protein: CASSEDRSGANVLTF
J gene: TRBJ2-2; CDR3 length: 15; D gene: TRBD2; clone size: NA; V gene: TRBV10-3; CDR3 DNA: TGTGCCATCAGTGACAGCGGGGGTGACACCGGGGAGCTGTTTTTT; CDR3 protein: CAISDSGGDTGELFF
J gene: TRBJ2-7; CDR3 length: 14; D gene: NA; clone size: NA; V gene: TRBV6-5; CDR3 DNA: TGTGCCAGCAGTAACACGGACGGGGCTCGTGAGCAGTACTTC; CDR3 protein: CASSNTDGAREQYF
J gene: TRBJ2-7; CDR3 length: 14; D gene: TRBD1; clone size: NA; V gene: TRBV7-2; CDR3 DNA: TGTGCCAGCAGCTTAGGACAGGGACGCTACGAGCAGTACTTC; CDR3 protein: CASSLGQGRYEQYF
J gene: TRBJ1-5; CDR3 length: 12; D gene: NA; clone size: NA; V gene: TRBV15; CDR3 DNA: TGTGCCACCAGCAGTAGCAATCAGCCCCAGCATTTT; CDR3 protein: CATSSSNQPQHF
J gene: TRBJ2-7; CDR3 length: 13; D gene: NA; clone size: NA; V gene: TRBV10-3; CDR3 DNA: TGTGCCATCAGTCGCCCGGGGTATTACGAGCAGTACTTC; CDR3 protein: CAISRPGYYEQYF
J gene: TRBJ2-7; CDR3 length: 12; D gene: NA; clone size: NA; V gene: TRBV7-2; CDR3 DNA: TGTGCCAGCTCGGGCCGAACCTACGAGCAGTACTTC; CDR3 protein: CASSGRTYEQYF
J gene: TRBJ1-1; CDR3 length: 13; D gene: NA; clone size: NA; V gene: TRBV7-9; CDR3 DNA: TGTGCCAGCAGCGCGGGACTGAACACTGAAGCTTTCTTT; CDR3 protein: CASSAGLNTEAFF
J gene: TRBJ1-6; CDR3 length: 12; D gene: TRBD1; clone size: few; V gene: TRBV19; CDR3 DNA: TGTGCCAGTAGTCCCCAGGGGGCACCCCTCCACTTT; CDR3 protein: CASSPQGAPLHF
J gene: TRBJ2-3; CDR3 length: 15; D gene: NA; clone size: once; V gene: TRBV2; CDR3 DNA: TGTGCCAGCAGTGAAGGGTCGAACGGGGCAGATACGCAGTATTTT; CDR3 protein: CASSEGSNGADTQYF
J gene: TRBJ2-7; CDR3 length: 15; D gene: NA; clone size: NA; V gene: TRBV30; CDR3 DNA: TGTGCCTGGAGTGTAGGCCACCCGAGCTCCTACGAGCAGTACTTC; CDR3 protein: CAWSVGHPSSYEQYF
J gene: TRBJ1-1; CDR3 length: 14; D gene: TRBD1; clone size: NA; V gene: TRBV5-1; CDR3 DNA: TGCGCCAGCAGCCTGGTGACAGGGAAAACTGAAGCTTTCTTT; CDR3 protein: CASSLVTGKTEAFF
J gene: TRBJ2-7; CDR3 length: 14; D gene: NA; clone size: few; V gene: TRBV7-9; CDR3 DNA: TGTGCCAGCAGCTTAGTGGCTTCCGCCCCCGAGCAGTACTTC; CDR3 protein: CASSLVASAPEQYF
J gene: TRBJ2-5; CDR3 length: 12; D gene: NA; clone size: NA; V gene: TRBV6-9; CDR3 DNA: TGTGCCAGCAGTTGCATTTCCGAGACCCAGTACTTC; CDR3 protein: CASSCISETQYF
J gene: TRBJ1-1; CDR3 length: 15; D gene: NA; clone size: NA; V gene: TRBV2; CDR3 DNA: TGTGCCAGCAGTGAAGCTAATAGCCCGAACACTGAAGCTTTCTTT; CDR3 protein: CASSEANSPNTEAFF
J gene: TRBJ2-3; CDR3 length: 12; D gene: TRBD2; clone size: NA; V gene: TRBV6-6; CDR3 DNA: TGTGCCAGCGCGGGGGGATGGGATACGCAGTATTTT; CDR3 protein: CASAGGWDTQYF
J gene: TRBJ2-3; CDR3 length: 15; D gene: TRBD2; clone size: NA; V gene: TRBV27; CDR3 DNA: TGTGCCAGCAGTTTTGGGACTAGCAGGGCAGATACGCAGTATTTT; CDR3 protein: CASSFGTSRADTQYF
J gene: TRBJ2-3; CDR3 length: 15; D gene: NA; clone size: NA; V gene: TRBV30; CDR3 DNA: TGTGCCTGGACGGGCGGGCGGGGAAGCACAGATACGCAGTATTTT; CDR3 protein: CAWTGGRGSTDTQYF
J gene: TRBJ1-6; CDR3 length: 14; D gene: TRBD1; clone size: once; V gene: TRBV11-2; CDR3 DNA: TGTGCCAGCAGCTACCGGGACAGGTCTTCACCCCTCCACTTT; CDR3 protein: CASSYRDRSSPLHF
J gene: TRBJ1-2; CDR3 length: 15; D gene: TRBD1; clone size: NA; V gene: TRBV7-8; CDR3 DNA: TGTGCCAGCAGCTTAGGCACAGGGGGTAACTATGGCTACACCTTC; CDR3 protein: CASSLGTGGNYGYTF
J gene: TRBJ2-5; CDR3 length: 16; D gene: NA; clone size: NA; V gene: TRBV7-9; CDR3 DNA: TGTGCCAGCAGCTCGTCGGGGGAAGCTAACCAAGAGACCCAGTACTTC; CDR3 protein: CASSSSGEANQETQYF